The clone carrying this TCR beta chain was observed a single time. The data originate from a study of blood T cell repertoires in COVID-19. Study-level information: There were acute and convalescent COVID-19 samples, and they came from the United States, Italy and Spain. In each case, the material was cDNA or gDNA derived from T cells, B-cell-depleted T cells, or PBMCs.

How the authors handled the data: From reference gene primer amplification, estimates of nucleated cell counts were derived. The table came from immunoSEQ multiplex PCR; TCRdb's copy has only in-frame clones and leaves some out. That table supplies the V and J calls and clone size; D and trimming were determined from the DNA. Here the sample spans some 340,000 clones, approximately 81% being singletons. The CDR3 is made up of 17 amino acids. Germline CDR1 is MGHRA and CDR2 is YSYEKL. V shed 0 bases and J shed 4 bases, with 17 bases lying between them. The sample taken for sequencing was peripheral blood. This TCR was recovered from a woman under 30 with acute or convalescent COVID-19. The V and J genes are TRBV4-1 and TRBJ2-3; the D gene is possibly TRBD2 (6 bases). CDR3 sequence (DNA): TGCGCCAGCAGCCAAGATTTACCGGGAGAGTGGGCAGATACGCAGTATTTT. It codes for CASSQDLPGEWADTQYF.